The clone carrying this T cell receptor (beta chain) has more than one count but fewer than ten. Antigen specificity is unknown. This sample is part of a study of PD-L1 blockade in urothelial cancer. Study-level findings and limits: Patients who had durable benefit saw their tumor-associated blood clones expand more at 3 weeks.

Time point in this sample: peripheral blood 6 weeks after treatment start. Data came from immunoSEQ multiplex PCR; TCRdb stores just in-frame clones and leaves some out. The sample holds roughly 100,000 clones; around four fifths are singletons and the top ten take 8.4%. Per germline, CDR1 MNHNS and CDR2 SASEGT. The ends were cut back, 8 bases at V and 7 bases at J, with 16 bases in the middle. CDR3 size: 13 residues. The sample consisted of PBMCs, taken around atezolizumab (anti-PD-L1) treatment. The chain joins TRBV6-1 to TRBJ2-3; perhaps TRBD2 as D (5 bases). This TCR was recovered from a man aged 70-80 years with urothelial cancer. DNA of the CDR3: TGTGCCAGCGGCTTCGAGGGATCTCATACGCAGTATTTT. Protein: CASGFEGSHTQYF.